This T cell receptor (beta chain) comes out of a study of T-cell memory formation after mild COVID-19 (dated by TCRdb to the early 2020s). The study in broad terms: TCR sequence clusters from the two donors were largely donor specific. Two young, previously healthy adult volunteers, one female and one male, were included in the cohort. Longitudinal TCRalpha and TCRbeta repertoire sequencing tracked T-cell clones expanding and contracting after mild COVID-19 in a couple of donors.

Ficoll-Paque density gradient centrifugation was used to isolate PBMCs. Sequencing used an Illumina NovaSeq 6000. cDNA libraries for TCRalpha and TCRbeta were prepared by 5'RACE using constant-segment primers, with sample barcodes and unique molecular identifiers added. Trizol reagent was used to extract RNA from every sample. Libraries were amplified in two PCR steps, with a second sample barcode and Illumina TruSeq adapters added in the second step. Libraries were sequenced on an Illumina NovaSeq with 2 x 150 bp paired-end reads. The authors processed their data as follows. With migec v1.2.7, reads were demultiplexed and then collapsed into UMI-guided consensus sequences. With mixcr v2.1.11, UMI consensuses were aligned to TRA and TRB V and J templates and assembled into clonotypes. Clonotypes were classified as expanded or contracted when called significant by both edgeR and NoisET, with noise models trained on biological replicates. edgeR calls used a false discovery rate-adjusted p below 0.01 and a log2 fold-change threshold of 1. As an exploratory analysis of dynamics, PCA with hierarchical clustering was applied to max-normalized trajectories of the 1000 most abundant clonotypes. Each responding clone was given a CD4 or CD8 phenotype based on the CD4+ and CD8+ repertoires, which had been sequenced separately. The public reads were reanalyzed by TCRdb: fastp trimming at Q25, MiXCR alignment, in-frame beta chains only. Every distinct CDR3 protein forms one entry, paired with its most common genes and DNA. TCRdb's processing, not the authors', yielded these V and J calls. The sample has hundreds of thousands of distinct CDR3 sequences on record, approximately 16% of them singletons. The ten largest clones represent approximately 3.5% of the sample.

Overall study outcomes, separate from this receptor: SARS-CoV-2 specificity was not confirmed for the second-wave clones peaking on day 37. From day 15 to 85, contracting clones showed balanced CD4/CD8 phenotypes, whereas a second wave of clones that expanded from day 15 to 37 leaned towards CD4+. Contracting CD4+ clones were found mainly in CM and EM memory subsets, while CD8+ clones were enriched in EMRA. Some responding clones were found in pre-infection memory, which suggests that pre-existing cross-reactive memory T cells took part in the SARS-CoV-2 response. Only two mild cases were covered by the study, and larger cohorts that include severe cases with pre-infection samples were considered necessary.

CDR1 and CDR2, looked up from the germline V gene, are SGHRS and YFSETQ. The junction carries 12 bases between V and J, which are trimmed by 7 bases and 7 bases respectively. The CDR3 numbers 13 residues from cysteine through phenylalanine. Of all the DNA, just the CDR3 is kept, 39 bases in frame from base 1. About this clonotype itself: Its specific antigen is unknown. Qualities for individual bases were not recorded, and no much larger clone is one base off.

The sequence was obtained from a man between 18 and 29 years old who had mild COVID-19 (a few samples of this study predate the infection). The sample titles of this study are shuffled in the database, so cell type and time point are left out; the donor was told from shared clones. The chain uses TRBV5-1 and TRBJ1-6; the D segment cannot be called with confidence. The sequenced material came from PBMCs or a T cell subset sorted from them (not recorded which). The CDR3 here reads CASRAALNSPLHF. The sequence in DNA is TGCGCCAGCCGTGCAGCCCTGAATTCACCCCTCCACTTT.